The 32 T cell receptor beta chains presented below share a single source sample, sequenced in a study of T cell repertoires in aging, cancer and after chemotherapy. Peripheral blood genomic DNA, not sorted cells or RNA, was the template. TRB rearrangements spanning V, D and J were amplified using mixed TRB-A/B primers. TCRdb reprocessed the multiplex PCR reads via MiXCR and lists one record per CDR3 protein. Here the sample spans roughly 5,700 distinct CDR3 sequences, around a quarter being singletons. Sample: blood. Source of these receptors: a human donor with a solid tumor.

This clonotype qualifies as medium-sized (0.01 to 0.1%). The chain recombines TRBV13 with TRBJ2-1; 12 bases are a match to TRBD2. The V gene end was trimmed by 3 bases and the J gene end by 4 bases; junction bases not matched to a gene: 1. The CDR3 length is 15 residues. CDR1 and CDR2 from the germline V gene are PRHDT and FYEKMQ (reference sequence). The CDR3 sequence: CASSFLAGGYNEQFF. CDR3 in DNA: TGTGCCAGCAGCTTCCTAGCGGGAGGGTACAATGAGCAGTTCTTC.

This chain links TRBV19 with TRBJ1-1, with TRBD1 matching 8 bases. The germline V gene has CDR1 LNHDA and CDR2 SQIVND (reference sequence). The CDR3 has 12 amino acids. The ends lost 4 bases at V and 8 bases at J; junction bases unmatched: 3. As DNA, the CDR3 is TGTGCCAGTAGTACGGACAGGGCGGAAGCTTTCTTT. Its protein is CASSTDRAEAFF.

For this clonotype: Compared with germline, one end of the junction differs, possibly owing to a read error. The V call is TRBV4-2, the J call TRBJ1-1; no clear D. From germline, CDR1 is LGHNA and CDR2 YNFKEQ. This CDR3 has 14 amino acids. The CDR3 loop reads CASRSRRMNTEAFF. CDR3 bases: TGCGCCAGCAGGTCCCGACGCATGAACACTGAAGCTTTCTTT.

Of note for this clonotype: A much larger clone differs by one base, so this may be a read error. This chain's CDR3 is CASSLGAYEQYF. The CDR3, as DNA: TGTGCCAGCAGTTTAGGAGCCTACGAGCAGTACTTC. This rearrangement joins TRBV12-3 or TRBV12-4 to TRBJ2-7; D is ambiguous. This CDR3 is 12 amino acids long. V was shortened by 1 base and J by 2 bases, with 3 bases between the two germline ends.

The chain couples TRBV20-1 to TRBJ2-7, with 9 bases fitting TRBD1. V was clipped by 6 bases and J by 4 bases; unmatched bases: 10. This CDR3 contains 14 residues. The germline gives CDR1 DFQATT, CDR2 SNEGSKA (reference sequence). The CDR3 bases are TGCAGTGCGAGGGACAGGGTACTGTTTTACGAGCAGTACTTC. Amino acid sequence: CSARDRVLFYEQYF.

V is TRBV19 and J is TRBJ2-1, with D possibly being TRBD1 (6 bases). V lost 5 bases, J lost 6 bases, and 23 bases lay in between. The germline CDR1 and CDR2 sequences are LNHDA and SQIVND (reference sequence). There are 17 residues in the CDR3. CDR3 nucleotides: TGTGCCAGTAGTGCGTATCAGGGGCGACGTACCTTCAATGAGCAGTTCTTC. Translating it yields CASSAYQGRRTFNEQFF.

By frequency in the sample, this clonotype is medium-sized (0.01 to 0.1%). This chain joins TRBV18 and TRBJ2-7; 7 nucleotides match TRBD1. The V and J ends lost 3 bases and 7 bases, in that order; junction bases with no gene match: 12. The CDR3 is 15 amino acids. CDR1 is KGHSH, CDR2 LQKENI, per germline. CDR3 nucleotide sequence: TGTGCCAGCTCACCCCACCCGGACAGGCCCCTGGAGCAGTACTTC. Amino acids: CASSPHPDRPLEQYF.

This clonotype ranks as medium-sized (0.01 to 0.1%). This rearrangement joins TRBV5-6 to TRBJ2-7; D uncertain. CDR3 length equals 16 residues. Trimming removed 4 bases from V and 1 base from J, with 18 bases in between. Germline-derived CDR1 and CDR2 are SGHDT and YYEEEE. CDR3 residues: CASSQPTSAHSYEQYF. CDR3 in DNA: TGTGCCAGCAGCCAGCCGACGTCAGCTCATTCCTACGAGCAGTACTTC.

The chain uses TRBV20-1 and TRBJ2-2; weak D call: TRBD2 (6 bases). Germline V gene sequence: CDR1 DFQATT, CDR2 SNEGSKA (reference sequence). This CDR3 contains 14 residues. The V end was cut by 5 bases, the J end by 7 bases, with 17 bases between. The chain's CDR3 is CSAPGVFLGGELFF. The CDR3 DNA is TGCAGTGCTCCGGGAGTTTTCCTCGGCGGGGAGCTGTTTTTT.

The genes are TRBV5-1 and TRBJ1-1, with D hard to call. Germline lookup yields CDR1 SGHRS and CDR2 YFSETQ. This CDR3 comprises 13 residues. V gave up 4 bases and J gave up 2 bases, with 9 bases separating them. CDR3 bases: TGCGCCAGCAGCCCCCAATTAAACACTGAAGCTTTCTTT. Its translation is CASSPQLNTEAFF. Supplemented by reference TRBV5-1 and TRBJ1-1, the full variable domain reads KAGVTQTPRYLIKTRGQQVTLSCSPISGHRSVSWYQQTPGQGLQFLFEYFSETQRNKGNFPGRFSGRQFSNSRSEMNVSTLELGDSALYLCASSPQLNTEAFFGQGTRLTVV.

V gene TRBV5-1 combines with J gene TRBJ2-1; a possible D gene is TRBD2 (6 bases). Germline CDR1 SGHRS, CDR2 YFSETQ. The V end lost 3 bases, the J end lost 6 bases, and 16 bases lay between the germline ends. The CDR3 length is 15 residues. This CDR3 reads CASSSGTPGINEQFF. The CDR3 region has the DNA TGCGCCAGCAGCTCCGGGACTCCCGGAATCAATGAGCAGTTCTTC.

This clonotype is medium-sized (0.01 to 0.1%) by share. The CDR3 DNA reads as TGTGCCACCAGCTCCCTTAGGAAGCGGGTGGCCTACGAGCAGTACTTC. Protein sequence: CATSSLRKRVAYEQYF. The rearrangement joins TRBV15 to TRBJ2-7, with D possibly TRBD2 on 6 matching bases. CDR3 length: 16 residues. Germline values: CDR1 LNHNV, CDR2 YYDKDF (reference sequence). V shed 5 bases and J shed 2 bases, with 19 bases lying between them. Based on the CDR3 plus reference TRBV15 and TRBJ2-7, the full variable domain is DAMVIQNPRYQVTQFGKPVTLSCSQTLNHNVMYWYQQKSSQAPKLLFHYYDKDFNNEADTPDNFQSRRPNTSFCFLDIRSPGLGDTAMYLCATSSLRKRVAYEQYFGPGTRLTVT.

The V call is TRBV4-3, the J call TRBJ2-5; no clear D gene. The CDR3 spans 17 residues. V was cut by 4 bases and J by 7 bases, with 25 bases left in between. Per germline, CDR1 LGHNA and CDR2 YSLEER. In DNA form, the CDR3 reads TGCGCCAGCAGCCCTTATTTGGGTCCTCAGAGGCAGGCGACCCAGTACTTC. Protein product: CASSPYLGPQRQATQYF.

Of note for this clonotype: This may come from a read error, since a much larger clone is one base off. V and J are TRBV5-4 and TRBJ2-7; 10 bases agree with TRBD1. This CDR3 has 15 amino acids. Germline V gives CDR1 SGHNT, CDR2 YYREEE (reference sequence). The CDR3 here is CASSSTRDRGYEKYF. The CDR3 DNA is TGTGCCAGCAGCTCTACCCGGGACAGGGGCTACGAGAAGTACTTC.

The genes are TRBV12-3 or TRBV12-4 and TRBJ2-1; 8 positions agree with TRBD2. The CDR3 sequence is 13 residues long. V shed 6 bases, J shed 4 bases, and the junction held 2 bases outside the gene matches. This CDR3 reads CASSGTRYNEQFF. DNA of the CDR3: TGTGCCAGCAGCGGGACTAGATACAATGAGCAGTTCTTC.

The sample holds a few counts of this clonotype. The J gene is TRBJ2-6, the V gene TRBV5-1; tentative D call: TRBD2 (5 bases). Germline V gene data show CDR1 as SGHRS and CDR2 as YFSETQ. Trimming took 4 bases from V and 0 from J, leaving 11 bases between them. The CDR3 spans 16 residues. The CDR3, as DNA: TGCGCCAGCAGCACCGACGGGGTCTCTGGGGCCAACGTCCTGACTTTC. Its translation is CASSTDGVSGANVLTF.

In this sample, this clonotype is medium-sized (0.01 to 0.1%). The chain links TRBV18 to TRBJ2-3, with 9 nucleotides matching TRBD2. Unmatched junction bases numbered 4, after V lost 3 bases and J lost 3 bases. This CDR3 region has 15 residues. Germline loops: CDR1 KGHSH, CDR2 LQKENI. CDR3 sequence reads: CASSPSGSGTDTQYF. CDR3 in DNA: TGTGCCAGCTCACCTAGCGGGAGTGGAACAGATACGCAGTATTTT.

Worth noting for this clonotype: Without the conserved terminal phenylalanine or tryptophan, this CDR3 likely stems from a read error. The chain is built from TRBV7-2 and TRBJ2-1; 13 bases match TRBD2. From germline, CDR1 is SGHTA and CDR2 FQGNSA. The CDR3 runs to 17 residues. Unmatched junction bases numbered 8, after V lost 0 bases and J lost 9 bases. The CDR3 sequence is CASSLALLAGGPREQFI. The CDR3 nucleotides read TGTGCCAGCAGCTTAGCGCTACTAGCGGGAGGGCCTCGTGAGCAGTTCATC.

This clonotype has a handful of counts. The gene calls are TRBV7-6 and TRBJ2-7; 9 nucleotides align to TRBD1. The V segment lost 5 bases and the J segment 4 bases; nucleotides outside the gene matches: 6. CDR1 SGHVS and CDR2 FNYEAQ come from the germline V gene. This CDR3 has 14 amino acids. CDR3 loop: CASSPLGTGYEQYF. For the CDR3, the DNA is TGTGCCAGCAGCCCCCTAGGGACAGGGTACGAGCAGTACTTC.

As regards this clonotype: A much larger clone differs from this one at a single base, so this may be a read error. In DNA, the CDR3 is TGTGCCAGCTCCCCGCAAACCCCCCCCAATGAGCAGTTCTTC. Translating it yields CASSPQTPPNEQFF. The V call is TRBV18, the J call TRBJ2-1; D is unresolved. The CDR3 spans 14 residues. CDR1 and CDR2 (germline): KGHSH, LQKENI. The V and J ends lost 6 bases and 6 bases respectively, with 15 bases between them.

The chain couples TRBV11-2 to TRBJ1-3; perhaps TRBD1 as D (5 bases). Trimming took 1 base from V and 9 from J, leaving 13 bases between them. Germline lookup yields CDR1 SGHAT and CDR2 FQNNGV. CDR3 length: 14 residues. CDR3 DNA: TGTGCCAGCAGCTTAGTCAGGGCCGCCGGCACCATATATTTT. This translates into CASSLVRAAGTIYF.

This clonotype is medium-sized (0.01 to 0.1%) by share. The rearrangement joins TRBV19 to TRBJ2-3, with TRBD2 matching 11 bases. The V and J ends lost 1 base and 5 bases, in that order; junction bases with no gene match: 2. This CDR3 is built from 15 residues. The germline CDR1 and CDR2 sequences are LNHDA and SQIVND (reference sequence). This CDR3 is CASSIVGTSGDTQYF. DNA for the CDR3: TGTGCCAGTAGTATAGTGGGGACTAGCGGAGATACGCAGTATTTT.

This clonotype is medium-sized (0.01 to 0.1%) in the sample. J is TRBJ2-1 and V is TRBV5-6; D is possibly TRBD1 (6 bases). CDR1 is SGHDT, CDR2 YYEEEE, per germline. V dropped 0 bases and J dropped 2 bases, with 9 bases sitting between them. The CDR3 totals 15 residues. CDR3 amino acids: CASSLVKGAYNEQFF. The CDR3 bases are TGTGCCAGCAGCTTGGTCAAGGGGGCCTACAATGAGCAGTTCTTC. Full variable domain (missing parts from reference TRBV5-6 and TRBJ2-1): DAGVTQSPTHLIKTRGQQVTLRCSPKSGHDTVSWYQQALGQGPQFIFQYYEEEERQRGNFPDRFSGHQFPNYSSELNVNALLLGDSALYLCASSLVKGAYNEQFFGPGTRLTVL.

The genes are TRBV20-1 and TRBJ2-1, with D possibly TRBD2 on 6 matching bases. The CDR3 runs 14 residues. Trimming took off 1 base at V and 10 bases at J, with 17 bases between the two ends. Germline V gene lookup returns CDR1 DFQATT and CDR2 SNEGSKA (reference sequence). This CDR3 is CSARVGGAREEQFF. The CDR3 DNA reads TGCAGTGCTAGAGTGGGAGGAGCCCGTGAGGAGCAGTTCTTC.

This clonotype is judged medium-sized. The genes are TRBV29-1 and TRBJ2-5; D call uncertain. Germline loops: CDR1 SQVTM, CDR2 ANQGSEA. The CDR3 runs to 13 residues. V was pared by 7 bases and J by 2 bases, with 14 bases between. The CDR3 region has the DNA TGCAGCGCCCATGGGGTACAGCAAGAGACCCAGTACTTC. Translated: CSAHGVQQETQYF.

By frequency in the sample, this clonotype is medium-sized. The chain recombines TRBV18 with TRBJ2-3; 8 bases are a match to TRBD2. This CDR3 comprises 15 residues. V lost 6 bases to trimming and J lost 4 bases; unmatched junction nucleotides: 9. The germline V gene has CDR1 KGHSH and CDR2 LQKENI. Here the CDR3 DNA reads TGTGCCAGCTCCGCGGGGGGAGCGGGGGCAGATACGCAGTATTTT. Translation gives CASSAGGAGADTQYF.

This clonotype showed up just a few times. This chain joins TRBV5-4 and TRBJ2-3; 14 bases line up with TRBD2. Germline CDR1 SGHNT, CDR2 YYREEE (reference sequence). The J segment lost 2 bases and the V segment lost 2 bases, leaving 7 bases of the junction unmatched. The CDR3 has 18 amino acids. CDR3 loop: CASSLGLAGGSVTDTQYF. The DNA of the CDR3 is TGTGCCAGCAGCTTAGGACTAGCGGGAGGTTCCGTCACAGATACGCAGTATTTT.

This clonotype was detected a few times. The V call is TRBV5-4, the J call TRBJ1-5; D possibly corresponds to TRBD1 (5 bases). Trimming shortened V by 0 bases and J by 3 bases, and 13 bases separated the two germline ends. The germline V gene has CDR1 SGHNT and CDR2 YYREEE (reference sequence). The CDR3 is 16 amino acids. The CDR3 loop is CASSLAGGGINQPQHF. As DNA, the CDR3 is TGTGCCAGCAGCTTGGCGGGGGGTGGCATCAATCAGCCCCAGCATTTT.

This clonotype turned up a few times. The J gene is TRBJ2-5, the V gene TRBV5-1; no clear D. V lost 4 bases to trimming and J lost 6 bases, with 7 bases between them. Germline assignment: CDR1 SGHRS and CDR2 YFSETQ. The CDR3 loop spans 11 amino acids. The CDR3 spells CASSLDQTQYF. For the CDR3, the DNA is TGCGCCAGCAGCCTTGACCAGACCCAGTACTTC.

By frequency in the sample, this clonotype is medium-sized. The DNA of the CDR3 is TGTGCCAGCGGGGTCGGACAGTTCTTCTCCTACGAGCAGTACTTC. Translated, it gives CASGVGQFFSYEQYF. This chain connects TRBV27 to TRBJ2-7, with D possibly TRBD1 on 6 matching bases. The V gene lost 8 bases and the J gene lost 0 bases, with 17 bases spanning the gap. The CDR3 sequence is 15 residues long. Germline-derived CDR1 and CDR2 are MNHEY and SMNVEV (reference sequence).

In its sample, this clonotype is medium-sized. The rearrangement uses TRBV29-1 and TRBJ2-3, with 7 bases aligning to TRBD2. CDR1 and CDR2 from the germline V gene are SQVTM and ANQGSEA. CDR3 length: 17 amino acids. Unmatched junction bases numbered 18, after V lost 6 bases and J lost 3 bases. CDR3 in amino acids: CSVRPASGVSRTDTQYF. Written as DNA, the CDR3 is TGCAGCGTCCGGCCGGCTAGCGGAGTCTCACGTACAGATACGCAGTATTTT.

By its share, this clonotype is medium-sized. This chain joins TRBV5-5 and TRBJ1-2; 8 positions agree with TRBD1. Germline trimming cut 0 bases from V and 4 bases from J; bases unmatched to any gene: 11. The CDR3 has 17 amino acids. Looked up from germline, CDR1 is SGHKS and CDR2 is YYEKEE (reference sequence). CDR3 protein: CASSLALPTGVGYGYTF. CDR3 DNA sequence: TGTGCCAGCAGCTTGGCCCTACCGACAGGGGTAGGCTATGGCTACACCTTC.